This T cell receptor (beta chain) was captured in a study of shared clonotypes between healthy human individuals. On this clone itself: As yet, its antigen is unknown.

Germline V gives CDR1 SGHAT, CDR2 FQNNGV. Trimming took 3 bases from V and 3 from J, leaving 9 bases between them. This CDR3 contains 13 residues. In the study's own analysis: ImmunoSEQ junction-only sequences lacked quality scores, so their filtering differed. Here immunoSEQ multiplex PCR was the method, and the copy in TCRdb shows in-frame clones only, minus some. V and J calls and clone size are copied from that table; D and trimming were computed from the DNA. The sample contains about 820,000 clones, 90% to 95% of which appear only once. Naive CD8 cells comprised CD45RO-negative, CCR7-positively selected cells, excluding terminally differentiated effector memory CD45RA+ cells. Study outcomes and limitations: Few donors restricted represented genetic and exposure-history diversity. It was anticipated that sequencing depth would influence how many clonotypes donors shared.

This TCR was sampled from a man aged 30 to 45 in good health. This rearrangement joins TRBV11-2 to TRBJ2-7; D possibly corresponds to TRBD2 (5 bases). Sequencing was done on a sample of naive CD8+ T cells sorted from blood. CDR3 bases: TGTGCCAGCAGCTTCGAGGGAAACTACGAGCAGTACTTC. Translated: CASSFEGNYEQYF.